The clone carrying this TCR beta chain has more than one count but fewer than ten. Its cognate antigen is unknown. This CDR3 spans 16 amino acids. The V gene's germline CDR1 is MRHNA and CDR2 SNTAGT. Trimming pared 1 base from V and 7 bases from J, leaving 14 bases between. This record comes from a study of glioma-infiltrating T cells after dendritic cell vaccination. Regarding the study as a whole: Only a small number of patients had complete blood and tumor samples.

Time point indicated: after dendritic cell vaccination, including at tumor progression/relapse. Isocitrate dehydrogenase mutation was absent in all glioblastoma patients. Blood PBMC samples: pre-vaccination, two weeks post third vaccination, and at tumor progression. TCRdb's table, derived via immunoSEQ multiplex PCR, lists solely in-frame clones and lacks some. This table has 50,000 to 60,000 clones, around 83% appearing once. This TCR was recovered from a human donor with glioblastoma. This sequence joins TRBV6-4 and TRBJ1-6; D is possibly TRBD1 (5 bases). The sequencing used blood, collected after dendritic cell vaccination. The CDR3 spells CASSDWAGTPNSPLHF. DNA for the CDR3: TGTGCCAGCAGTGACTGGGCCGGGACTCCAAATTCACCCCTCCACTTT.